This is a list of T cell receptor beta chains from one sample in a study of technical replicates of blood from a few donors. Assay used: immunoSEQ multiplex PCR; TCRdb lists only in-frame clones, some missing. The sample records about 70,000 clones, approximately 93% being singletons. Sequencing input: T cells isolated from PBMCs. These receptors originate from a human donor in good health. Each CDR3 is given with its conserved first and last residue. D genes are given only for firm matches. Only part of the rows carry a size: once, few, many, or a class if the clone is expanded.

TRBV6-5	TRBD1	TRBJ1-1	-	CASSSRGPGTEAFF	TGTGCCAGCAGTTCCAGGGGGCCAGGCACTGAAGCTTTCTTT
TRBV7-9	-	TRBJ2-2	-	CASSSLTGNTGELFF	TGTGCCAGCAGCTCCTTGACTGGTAACACCGGGGAGCTGTTTTTT
TRBV27	-	TRBJ1-2	-	CASRHAGANYGYTF	TGTGCCAGCAGGCACGCGGGGGCAAACTATGGCTACACCTTC
TRBV5-6	TRBD2	TRBJ2-7	-	CASSPGLAGEYEQYF	TGTGCCAGCAGCCCGGGACTAGCGGGAGAATACGAGCAGTACTTC
TRBV19	-	TRBJ1-1	-	CASSIPGGPNTEAFF	TGTGCCAGTAGTATCCCGGGGGGGCCGAACACTGAAGCTTTCTTT
TRBV6-1	TRBD2	TRBJ2-7	-	CASRLAGPQYF	TGTGCCAGCAGACTAGCGGGGCCTCAGTACTTC
TRBV6-1	-	TRBJ2-5	once	CASSVRPARLEETQYF	TGTGCCAGCAGTGTAAGGCCTGCGCGGCTTGAAGAGACCCAGTACTTC
TRBV2	TRBD1	TRBJ1-1	once	CASSATGGDTEAFF	TGTGCCAGCAGTGCCACAGGGGGCGACACTGAAGCTTTCTTT
TRBV19	TRBD2	TRBJ2-3	-	CASSKTGGGDTQYF	TGTGCCAGTAGTAAAACGGGAGGGGGGGATACGCAGTATTTT
TRBV19	TRBD1	TRBJ1-1	-	CASIRDSFEAFF	TGTGCCAGTATCCGGGACAGTTTTGAAGCTTTCTTT
TRBV6-5	TRBD1	TRBJ1-2	-	CASSYSGGGDGYTF	TGTGCCAGCAGTTATTCAGGGGGAGGAGATGGCTACACCTTC
TRBV21-1	-	TRBJ1-5	once	CASSKSNEDRGKNQPQHF	TGTGCCAGCAGCAAAAGCAACGAGGACAGGGGGAAAAACCAGCCCCAGCATTTT
TRBV5-1	TRBD2	TRBJ2-7	-	CASSLGKREVSYEQYF	TGCGCCAGCAGCTTGGGGAAGCGGGAGGTCTCCTACGAGCAGTACTTC
TRBV5-1	TRBD1	TRBJ2-7	-	CASSSDRGIDEQYF	TGCGCCAGCAGCTCGGACAGGGGGATAGACGAGCAGTACTTC
TRBV4-3	-	TRBJ2-4	-	CASSQDWTAAKNIQYF	TGCGCCAGCAGCCAAGATTGGACAGCGGCCAAAAACATTCAGTACTTC
TRBV2	-	TRBJ1-1	few	CASLADGNTEAFF	TGTGCCAGCCTGGCGGATGGGAACACTGAAGCTTTCTTT
TRBV7-9	-	TRBJ2-7	-	CASSFTGEQYF	TGTGCCAGCAGCTTCACGGGAGAGCAGTACTTC
TRBV7-2	-	TRBJ2-1	-	CASSLAGAYNEQFF	TGTGCCAGCAGCTTAGCGGGAGCCTACAATGAGCAGTTCTTC
TRBV18	-	TRBJ2-5	-	CASSPPPGMETQYF	TGTGCCAGCTCACCACCGCCAGGGATGGAGACCCAGTACTTC
TRBV19	TRBD1	TRBJ2-7	-	CASSRQGAYEQYF	TGTGCCAGTAGTCGTCAGGGGGCCTACGAGCAGTACTTC
TRBV5-4	TRBD2	TRBJ2-1	-	CASSRLGLAIHEQFF	TGTGCCAGCAGTCGATTAGGACTAGCCATTCATGAGCAGTTCTTC
TRBV4-1	TRBD2	TRBJ2-4	-	CASSLQAGVAKNIQYF	TGCGCCAGCAGCCTTCAAGCGGGAGTGGCCAAAAACATTCAGTACTTC
TRBV21-1	-	TRBJ1-1	-	CASSKGSRLRMNTEAFF	TGTGCCAGCAGCAAAGGAAGCAGGTTAAGGATGAACACTGAAGCTTTCTTT
TRBV10-1	-	TRBJ2-7	once	CASSESFASYEQYF	TGCGCCAGCAGTGAGTCGTTCGCGTCCTACGAGCAGTACTTC
TRBV11-3	TRBD2	TRBJ2-3	-	CASSSAFSGDTDTQYF	TGTGCCAGCAGCTCCGCCTTTAGCGGGGATACAGATACGCAGTATTTT
TRBV7-2	-	TRBJ1-2	-	CASSLKPGDYGYTF	TGTGCCAGCAGCCTTAAGCCAGGGGACTATGGCTACACCTTC
TRBV11-2	-	TRBJ2-7	once	CASSPQGPYEQYF	TGTGCCAGCAGCCCACAGGGACCCTACGAGCAGTACTTC
TRBV6-5	-	TRBJ1-1	-	CASSYSVLGVGAFF	TGTGCCAGCAGTTACTCGGTGTTGGGAGTCGGGGCTTTCTTT
TRBV27	-	TRBJ1-4	-	CASSLYGGAREKLFF	TGTGCCAGCAGTTTATATGGGGGCGCCCGGGAAAAACTGTTTTTT
TRBV28	-	TRBJ2-7	-	CASSFTGGYDEQYF	TGTGCCAGCAGTTTTACGGGTGGCTACGACGAGCAGTACTTC
TRBV6-1	-	TRBJ2-7	-	CASSPVLALDYEQYF	TGTGCCAGCAGCCCCGTACTAGCTTTAGACTACGAGCAGTACTTC
TRBV19	TRBD1	TRBJ1-5	few	CASSTGTDWNIIYSNQPQHF	TGTGCCAGTAGTACGGGGACAGATTGGAATATTATTTATAGCAATCAGCCCCAGCATTTT
TRBV9	-	TRBJ2-1	-	CASSVLLSSYNEQFF	TGTGCCAGCAGCGTTCTTCTAAGCTCCTACAATGAGCAGTTCTTC
TRBV30	-	TRBJ2-7	-	CAWSLFWRAEQYF	TGTGCCTGGAGTTTATTTTGGAGGGCCGAGCAGTACTTC
TRBV6-5	TRBD2	TRBJ2-3	-	CASSFPGGVDTQYF	TGTGCCAGCAGTTTTCCCGGGGGGGTAGATACGCAGTATTTT
TRBV4-2	TRBD2	TRBJ2-1	-	CASSQDLMAGGPGDEQFF	TGTGCCAGCAGCCAAGATCTAATGGCGGGAGGGCCCGGGGATGAGCAGTTCTTC
TRBV6-1	TRBD2	TRBJ2-1	-	CASSPSGSRAEQFF	TGTGCCAGCAGTCCGAGCGGGAGTAGGGCTGAGCAGTTCTTC
TRBV6-5	-	TRBJ1-2	-	CASSYSGSLYGYTF	TGTGCCAGCAGTTACTCGGGCAGCCTCTATGGCTACACCTTC
TRBV29-1	-	TRBJ1-2	-	CSVEGGSNYGYTF	TGCAGCGTTGAGGGGGGATCTAACTATGGCTACACCTTC
TRBV27	-	TRBJ1-2	-	CASGLTENYGYTF	TGTGCCAGCGGCTTGACAGAAAACTATGGCTACACCTTC
TRBV5-5	-	TRBJ2-7	-	CASTLGTPQTAYEQYF	TGTGCCAGCACCTTGGGGACACCTCAAACGGCCTACGAGCAGTACTTC
TRBV14	-	TRBJ1-4	once	CASSHSGRNEKLFF	TGTGCCAGCAGCCATTCAGGCAGGAATGAAAAACTGTTTTTT
TRBV6-6	-	TRBJ1-1	-	CAMRAANTEAFF	TGTGCCATGAGAGCGGCCAACACTGAAGCTTTCTTT
TRBV6-7	-	TRBJ1-5	-	CASSYSPWGRSNQPQHF	TGTGCCAGCAGTTACTCGCCGTGGGGCCGATCCAATCAGCCCCAGCATTTT
TRBV4-1	-	TRBJ2-1	-	CASSQELDEQFF	TGCGCCAGCAGCCAAGAATTAGATGAGCAGTTCTTC
TRBV5-1	TRBD1	TRBJ2-4	-	CASTSTGGEDIQYF	TGCGCCAGCACCTCAACAGGGGGCGAGGACATTCAGTACTTC
TRBV13	-	TRBJ2-2	-	CASSSYTGELFF	TGTGCCAGCAGCTCCTACACCGGGGAGCTGTTTTTT
TRBV6-6	-	TRBJ1-5	-	CASSYSAGNQPQHF	TGTGCCAGCAGTTACTCGGCAGGGAATCAGCCCCAGCATTTT